The 12 T cell receptor beta chains presented below share a single source sample, sequenced in a study of sequential checkpoint blockade in melanoma (dated by TCRdb to between 2018 and 2020). The library was produced with the immunoSEQ multiplex PCR assay. TCRdb took over this immuneACCESS table, retaining in-frame rearrangements with V and J assigned. Such tables are incomplete; in checked studies, under half of the missing clones stem from an unresolved V gene, and the remainder is unexplained. For this sample there are approximately 3,800 clones; roughly 23% appear just once. The biggest ten clones account for more than 20% of the sample. Sample treatment or condition, as interpreted from the label and publication: randomized to nivolumab then ipilimumab (arm A) or the reverse (arm B). The source was tumor tissue (inferred from file names), collected from a patient given nivolumab and ipilimumab in sequence. These receptors were obtained from a human donor with melanoma.

The J gene is TRBJ1-1, the V gene TRBV18; D is uncertain. The ends were cut back, 2 bases at V and 6 bases at J, with 16 bases in the middle. Germline loops: CDR1 KGHSH, CDR2 LQKENI. The CDR3 loop spans 15 amino acids. CDR3 loop: CASSPNSRSYPEAFF. CDR3 sequence (DNA): TGTGCCAGCTCACCAAACAGCCGCTCTTATCCTGAAGCTTTCTTT.

This clone was counted at least ten times. The chain employs TRBV11-3 and TRBJ2-7, with 9 positions matching TRBD1. CDR1 and CDR2 from the germline V gene are SGHNT and YENEEA. Unmatched junction bases numbered 4, after V lost 1 base and J lost 3 bases. CDR3 size: 15 residues. The CDR3 DNA is TGTGCCAGCAGCTTAGGAGGGACAGGGAGCTACGAGCAGTACTTC. It codes for CASSLGGTGSYEQYF.

By its share, this clone is medium-sized. The chain employs TRBV28 and TRBJ1-2; 8 positions agree with TRBD1. This CDR3 is built from 15 residues. J gave up 8 bases and V 6 bases, and 14 bases lay outside the gene matches. Germline CDR1 and CDR2: MDHEN and SYDVKM. The CDR3 protein is CASSPYRGIGEGYTF. In nucleotides, the CDR3 is TGTGCCAGCAGCCCATACAGGGGGATTGGGGAGGGCTACACCTTC.

The rearrangement links TRBV6-8 to TRBJ2-2; 11 nucleotides match TRBD2. The length of the CDR3 is 15 residues. The J segment lost 7 bases and the V segment lost 6 bases, leaving 7 bases of the junction unmatched. Germline V CDR1 and CDR2: MNHGY, SAAAGT. The CDR3 sequence is CASSWPSGRSGELFF. CDR3 in DNA: TGTGCCAGCAGCTGGCCTAGCGGGAGGAGCGGGGAGCTGTTTTTT.

A few counts support this clone. The chain has TRBV18 and TRBJ2-7; TRBD1 might be the D (5 bases). The CDR3 totals 16 residues. Trimming removed 4 bases from V and 0 bases from J, with 16 bases in between. The V gene's germline CDR1 is KGHSH and CDR2 LQKENI. The CDR3 spells CASSLGPGKDSYEQYF. The CDR3 nucleotides are TGTGCCAGCTCACTTGGCCCAGGGAAGGACTCCTACGAGCAGTACTTC. The whole variable domain, filled in from reference TRBV18 and TRBJ2-7, reads NAGVMQNPRHLVRRRGQEARLRCSPMKGHSHVYWYRQLPEEGLKFMVYLQKENIIDESGMPKERFSAEFPKEGPSILRIQQVVRGDSAAYFCASSLGPGKDSYEQYFGPGTRLTVT.

There are a few counts of this clone. This chain links TRBV6-8 with TRBJ2-7; D is perhaps TRBD1 or TRBD2 (5 bases each). Germline V CDR1 and CDR2: MNHGY, SAAAGT. The germline V and J ends were trimmed by 6 bases and 5 bases, with 20 bases remaining between them. The CDR3 runs to 15 residues. CDR3 sequence (DNA): TGTGCCAGCAGCCCCTTCTCCGACCTGGGGGACGAGCAGTACTTC. It codes for CASSPFSDLGDEQYF.

V and J are TRBV5-1 and TRBJ2-1, with D perhaps matching TRBD2 (5 bases). The CDR3 covers 16 residues. Germline V lookup: CDR1 SGHRS, CDR2 YFSETQ. The V and J ends lost 0 bases and 4 bases respectively, with 14 bases between them. The CDR3 DNA sequence: TGCGCCAGCAGCTTGGCCCCGGGATCCCAATACAATGAGCAGTTCTTC. Amino acid sequence: CASSLAPGSQYNEQFF.

This clone is large by share. V is TRBV19 and J is TRBJ1-5, with D possibly TRBD1 on 6 matching bases. The length of the CDR3 is 16 residues. V lost 8 bases, J lost 0 bases, and 17 bases lay in between. Germline CDR1 LNHDA, CDR2 SQIVND (reference sequence). CDR3 DNA: TGTGCCAGTCACCCTATGGGGGGCTATAGCAATCAGCCCCAGCATTTT. Its translation: CASHPMGGYSNQPQHF.

In this sample, this clone is medium-sized. The rearrangement joins TRBV11-3 to TRBJ1-1; no clear D gene. The CDR3 covers 15 residues. V lost 5 bases and J 0 bases, leaving 13 bases between the germline ends. The germline V gene has CDR1 SGHNT and CDR2 YENEEA. In DNA, the CDR3 is TGTGCCAGCAGCGCCAGGATGTACATGAACACTGAAGCTTTCTTT. Amino acids: CASSARMYMNTEAFF.

The chain links TRBV5-1 to TRBJ2-1; possibly TRBD1 for D (6 bases). V was shortened by 0 bases and J by 4 bases, with 14 bases between the two germline ends. Germline-derived CDR1 and CDR2 are SGHRS and YFSETQ. This CDR3 contains 16 residues. This CDR3 reads CASSLGTGTTYNEQFF. The CDR3 region has the DNA TGCGCCAGCAGCTTGGGGACCGGGACAACATACAATGAGCAGTTCTTC. The full variable domain, its missing parts supplied by reference TRBV5-1 and TRBJ2-1, is KAGVTQTPRYLIKTRGQQVTLSCSPISGHRSVSWYQQTPGQGLQFLFEYFSETQRNKGNFPGRFSGRQFSNSRSEMNVSTLELGDSALYLCASSLGTGTTYNEQFFGPGTRLTVL.

The gene calls are TRBV19 and TRBJ2-1, with 9 bases lining up with TRBD2. This CDR3 is built from 16 residues. The germline gives CDR1 LNHDA, CDR2 SQIVND (reference sequence). V lost 5 bases to trimming and J lost 3 bases; unmatched junction nucleotides: 8. The CDR3 loop reads CASSRLRREGYNEQFF. The DNA for the CDR3 is TGTGCCAGTAGTCGCCTGCGGCGGGAGGGCTACAATGAGCAGTTCTTC.

This clone was counted between two and nine times. V gene TRBV30 combines with J gene TRBJ2-7; 9 bases agree with TRBD1. There are 14 residues in the CDR3. Germline-derived CDR1 and CDR2 are GTSNPN and SVGIG (reference sequence). Losses at the gene ends were 1 base for V and 4 bases for J; bases not matched to a gene: 5. The CDR3 DNA reads TGTGCCTGGAGTGACAGGGGGCTAGGTTACGAGCAGTACTTC. Amino acid sequence: CAWSDRGLGYEQYF.